This T cell receptor beta chain was documented in a study of CD8 T cells in Susac syndrome. Study conclusions and caveats: The number of individuals included in the study's TCR sequencing and HLA analysis was acknowledged as relatively small.

TCR beta sequencing was performed on blood CD8+ and CD4+ T cells. Controls matched for sex and age were healthy donors. A remark on this clonotype: Its antigen is currently unknown.

After extraction with the RNeasy kit, roughly 0.45 to 1 ug of the RNA was reverse transcribed using random hexamers. Amplification of TCR beta CDR3 by immunoSEQ multiplex PCR spanned 54 Vbeta and 13 Jbeta. Using its own MiXCR run on the immunoSEQ multiplex PCR reads, TCRdb lists one record per CDR3 protein. The sample has about 150,000 distinct CDR3 sequences; less than 95% are singletons. CDR1 and CDR2 from the germline V gene are SQVTM and ANQGSEA. This CDR3 region has 14 residues. V was shortened by 4 bases and J by 0 bases, with 10 bases between the two germline ends. Sequenced material: CD4+ T cells from PBMCs. The TCR sequence derives from a human donor in good health. This chain connects TRBV29-1 to TRBJ2-1, with unresolved D. CDR3 bases: TGCAGCGTTGTGCCGCTGAACTCCTACAATGAGCAGTTCTTC. Translated: CSVVPLNSYNEQFF.